This T cell receptor (beta chain) comes out of a study of blood T cell repertoires in COVID-19. Study-wide context: In each case, the material was cDNA or gDNA derived from T cells, B-cell-depleted T cells, or PBMCs.

The repertoire was sequenced with immunoSEQ multiplex PCR; TCRdb's copy has only in-frame clones and lacks some. The data show about 150,000 clones, with 80% to 90% seen just once and less than 5.5% held by the top ten. The study assigned cohorts using participant-reported clinical history. Two negative PCRs, clearance, or symptom resolution had been documented for recovered Cohort 3 donors. CDR3 length equals 13 residues. V lost 6 bases to trimming and J lost 7 bases, with 16 bases between them. Germline V gene lookup returns CDR1 SNHLY and CDR2 FYNNEI. The chain joins TRBV2 to TRBJ2-7; D unresolved. Source material: PBMCs or T cells enriched from blood (not recorded which). The TCR was taken from a man between 45 and 60 years old who had recovered from COVID-19. The CDR3 loop is CASRADGDLEQYF. The CDR3 DNA reads as TGTGCCAGCAGAGCCGACGGAGATCTGGAGCAGTACTTC.